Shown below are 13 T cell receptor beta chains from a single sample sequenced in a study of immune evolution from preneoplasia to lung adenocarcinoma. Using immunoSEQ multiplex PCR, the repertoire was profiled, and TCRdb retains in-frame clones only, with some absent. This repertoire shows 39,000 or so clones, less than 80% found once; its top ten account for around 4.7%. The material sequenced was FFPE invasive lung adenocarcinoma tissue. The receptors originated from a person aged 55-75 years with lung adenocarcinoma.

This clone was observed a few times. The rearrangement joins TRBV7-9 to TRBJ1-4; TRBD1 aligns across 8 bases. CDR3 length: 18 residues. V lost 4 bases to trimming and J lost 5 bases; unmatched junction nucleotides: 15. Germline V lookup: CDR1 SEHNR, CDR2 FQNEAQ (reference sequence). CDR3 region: CASSYRIGTGSKNEKLFF. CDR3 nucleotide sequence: TGTGCCAGCAGCTACCGCATCGGGACAGGTAGCAAAAATGAAAAACTGTTTTTT.

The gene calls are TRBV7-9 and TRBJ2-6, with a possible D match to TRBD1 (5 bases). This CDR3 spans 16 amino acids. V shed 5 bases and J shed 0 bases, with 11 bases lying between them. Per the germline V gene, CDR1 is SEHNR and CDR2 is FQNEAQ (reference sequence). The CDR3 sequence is CASSNEQVSGANVLTF. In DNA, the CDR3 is TGTGCCAGCAGCAACGAACAGGTCTCTGGGGCCAACGTCCTGACTTTC.

CDR3 protein: CASSPRTSGTEQFF. CDR3 nucleotide sequence: TGTGCCAGCAGCCCCCGGACTAGCGGGACTGAGCAGTTCTTC. The V call is TRBV7-3, the J call TRBJ2-1, with 12 bases identical to TRBD2. The CDR3 length is 14 residues. Germline V gene lookup returns CDR1 SGHTA and CDR2 FQGTGA. V was pared by 5 bases and J by 9 bases, with 5 bases of the junction left unmatched.

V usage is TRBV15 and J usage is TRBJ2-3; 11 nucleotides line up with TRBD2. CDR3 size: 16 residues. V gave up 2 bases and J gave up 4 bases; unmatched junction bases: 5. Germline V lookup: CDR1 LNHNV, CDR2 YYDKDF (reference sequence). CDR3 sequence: CATSRTSGSWADTQYF. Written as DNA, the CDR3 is TGTGCCACCAGCAGAACTAGCGGGAGCTGGGCAGATACGCAGTATTTT.

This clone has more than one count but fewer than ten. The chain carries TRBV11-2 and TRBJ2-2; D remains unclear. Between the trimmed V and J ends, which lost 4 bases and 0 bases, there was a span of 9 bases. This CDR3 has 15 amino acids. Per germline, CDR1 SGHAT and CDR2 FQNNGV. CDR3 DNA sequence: TGTGCCAGCAGCTACCTGATGACGAACACCGGGGAGCTGTTTTTT. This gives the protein CASSYLMTNTGELFF. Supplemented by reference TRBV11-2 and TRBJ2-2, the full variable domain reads EAGVAQSPRYKIIEKRQSVAFWCNPISGHATLYWYQQILGQGPKLLIQFQNNGVVDDSQLPKDRFSAERLKGVDSTLKIQPAKLEDSAVYLCASSYLMTNTGELFFGEGSRLTVL.

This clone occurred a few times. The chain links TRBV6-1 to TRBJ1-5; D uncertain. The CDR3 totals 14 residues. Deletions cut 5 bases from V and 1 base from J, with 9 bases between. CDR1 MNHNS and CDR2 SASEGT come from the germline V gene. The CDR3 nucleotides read TGTGCCAGCAGTCCAGAAATAAGCAATCAGCCCCAGCATTTT. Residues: CASSPEISNQPQHF.

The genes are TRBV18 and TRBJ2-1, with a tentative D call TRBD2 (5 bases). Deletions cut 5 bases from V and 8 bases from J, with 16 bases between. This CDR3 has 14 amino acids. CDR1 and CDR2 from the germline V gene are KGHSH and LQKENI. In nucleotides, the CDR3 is TGTGCCAGCTCAGGTATGATTCGGGGTGATGAGCAGTTCTTC. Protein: CASSGMIRGDEQFF.

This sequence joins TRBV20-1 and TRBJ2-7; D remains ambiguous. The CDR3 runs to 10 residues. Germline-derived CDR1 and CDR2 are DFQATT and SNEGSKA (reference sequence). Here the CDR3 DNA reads TGCGGACCACAGCCCTACGAGCAGTACTTC. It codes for CGPQPYEQYF.

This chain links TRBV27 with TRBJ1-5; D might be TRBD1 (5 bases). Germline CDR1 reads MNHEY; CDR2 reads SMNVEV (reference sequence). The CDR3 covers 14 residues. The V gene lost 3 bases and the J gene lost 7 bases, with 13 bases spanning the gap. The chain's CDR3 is CASSFTGVGQPQHF. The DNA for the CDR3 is TGTGCCAGCAGTTTTACAGGTGTAGGACAGCCCCAGCATTTT.

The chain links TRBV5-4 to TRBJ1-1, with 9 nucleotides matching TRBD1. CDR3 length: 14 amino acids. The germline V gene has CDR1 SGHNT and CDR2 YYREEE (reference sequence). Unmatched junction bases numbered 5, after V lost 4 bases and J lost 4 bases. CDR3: CASSGQGFGTEAFF. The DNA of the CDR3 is TGTGCCAGCAGCGGACAGGGGTTTGGCACTGAAGCTTTCTTT.

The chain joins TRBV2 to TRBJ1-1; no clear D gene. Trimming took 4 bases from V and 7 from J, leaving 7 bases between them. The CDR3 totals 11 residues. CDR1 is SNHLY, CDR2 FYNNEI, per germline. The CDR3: CASSGEIEAFF. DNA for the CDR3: TGTGCCAGCAGTGGAGAGATTGAAGCTTTCTTT.

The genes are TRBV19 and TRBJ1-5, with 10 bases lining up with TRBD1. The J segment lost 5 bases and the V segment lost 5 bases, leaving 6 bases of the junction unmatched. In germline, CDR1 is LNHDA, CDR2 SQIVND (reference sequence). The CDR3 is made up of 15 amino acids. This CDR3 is CASSPRDRGDQPQHF. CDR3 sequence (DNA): TGTGCCAGTAGTCCTCGGGACAGGGGAGATCAGCCCCAGCATTTT.

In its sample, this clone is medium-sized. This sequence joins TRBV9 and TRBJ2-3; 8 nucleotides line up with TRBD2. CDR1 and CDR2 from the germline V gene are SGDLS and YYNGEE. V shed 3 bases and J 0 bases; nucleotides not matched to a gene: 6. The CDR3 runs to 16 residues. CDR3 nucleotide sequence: TGTGCCAGCAGCGCCATAGCGGGATATAGCACAGATACGCAGTATTTT. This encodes CASSAIAGYSTDTQYF.